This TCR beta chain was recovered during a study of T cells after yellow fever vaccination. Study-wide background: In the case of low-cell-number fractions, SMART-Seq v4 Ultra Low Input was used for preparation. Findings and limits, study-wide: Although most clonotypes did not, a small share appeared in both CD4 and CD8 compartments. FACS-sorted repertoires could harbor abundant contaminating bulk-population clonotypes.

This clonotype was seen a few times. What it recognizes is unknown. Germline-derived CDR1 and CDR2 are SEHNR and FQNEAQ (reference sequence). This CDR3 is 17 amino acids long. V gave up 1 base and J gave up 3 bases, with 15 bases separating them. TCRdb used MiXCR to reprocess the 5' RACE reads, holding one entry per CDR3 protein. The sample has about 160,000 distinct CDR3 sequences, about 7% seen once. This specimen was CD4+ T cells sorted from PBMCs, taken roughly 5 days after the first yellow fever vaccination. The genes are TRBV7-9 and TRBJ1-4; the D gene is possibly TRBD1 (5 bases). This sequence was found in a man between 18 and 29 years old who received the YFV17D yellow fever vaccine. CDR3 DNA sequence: TGTGCCAGCAGCTTAGTGGGGCAATCCACGGCTAATGAAAAACTGTTTTTT. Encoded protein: CASSLVGQSTANEKLFF.